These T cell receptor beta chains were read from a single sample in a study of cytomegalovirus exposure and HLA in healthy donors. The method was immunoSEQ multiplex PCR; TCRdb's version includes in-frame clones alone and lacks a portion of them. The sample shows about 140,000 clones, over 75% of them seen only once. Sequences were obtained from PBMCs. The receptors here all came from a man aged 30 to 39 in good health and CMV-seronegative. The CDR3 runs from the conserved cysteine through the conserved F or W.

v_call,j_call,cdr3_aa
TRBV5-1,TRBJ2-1,CASSSQAHLNEQFF
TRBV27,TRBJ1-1,CASSSQGNTEAFF
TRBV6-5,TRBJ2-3,CASTGGQGIDTQYF
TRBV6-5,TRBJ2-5,CASSYLGQSETQYF
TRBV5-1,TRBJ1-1,CASSSRQGMNTEAFF
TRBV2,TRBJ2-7,CASSDPVRQGYEQYF
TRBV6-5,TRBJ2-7,CASSYGQGAYEQYF
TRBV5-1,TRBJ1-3,CASSLSGGSSGNTIYF
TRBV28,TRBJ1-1,CASSFAGTGNTEAFF
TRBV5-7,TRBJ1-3,CASSRGTGSGNTIYF
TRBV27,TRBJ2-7,CASSFRTSGHYEQYF
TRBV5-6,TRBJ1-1,CASSFVGFLGHLNTEAFF
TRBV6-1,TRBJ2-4,CASKTGLNIQYF
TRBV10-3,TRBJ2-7,CAISGRTDEQYF
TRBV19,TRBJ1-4,CASSSGGRVPAGKLFF
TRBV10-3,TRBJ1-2,CAISESGRSTYGYTF
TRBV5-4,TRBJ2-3,CASSPTADTQYF
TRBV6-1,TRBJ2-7,CASSVWAGRLYEQYF
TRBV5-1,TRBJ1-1,CASSLAGGLNTEAFF
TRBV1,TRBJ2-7,CTSSQEFTYEQYF
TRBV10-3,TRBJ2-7,CAISESIWTGQGTYEQYF
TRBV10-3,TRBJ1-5,CAISDSGGGFGQPQHF
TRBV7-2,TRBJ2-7,CASSSRTGGDYEQYF
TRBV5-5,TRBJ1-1,CASSSGWGHINTEAFF
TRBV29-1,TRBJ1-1,CSVGRGPWTEAFF
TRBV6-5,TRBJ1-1,CASGGSPTEAFF
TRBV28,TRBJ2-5,CASSFGAASSGGEETQYF
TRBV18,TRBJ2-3,CASSGGGTDTQYF
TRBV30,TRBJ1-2,CAWLTRQGGGYTF
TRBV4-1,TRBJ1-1,CASSPPGAETEAFF
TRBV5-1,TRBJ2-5,CASSLVAGGGETQYF
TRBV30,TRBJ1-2,CAWSSSPNYGYPF
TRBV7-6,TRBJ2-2,CASSFNSGGELFF
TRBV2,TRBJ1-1,CASRQGATNTEAFF
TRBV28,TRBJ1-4,CASSPGGGGATNEKLFF
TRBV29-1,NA,CSVRTSGYYEQYF
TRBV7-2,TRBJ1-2,CASSTPGVANYGYTF
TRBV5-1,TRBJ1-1,CASSLDGRQGETEAFF
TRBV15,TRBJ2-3,CATSVRQKSTDTQYF
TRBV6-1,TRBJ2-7,CASSDRASGNYEQYF